The 30 T cell receptor beta chains below were found in one sample sequenced in a study of cytomegalovirus exposure and HLA in healthy donors. The PCR employed 60 Vbeta primers together with 13 Jbeta primers. Some clones are missing from TCRdb's copy, which holds only in-frame ones; the method was immunoSEQ multiplex PCR. The repertoire holds some 150,000 clones, with around four fifths as singletons. The sample comprised PBMCs. These receptors originate from a woman aged 45-65 years in good health and CMV-seropositive.

J is TRBJ2-7 and V is TRBV18; tentative D call: TRBD1 (6 bases). The germline CDR1 and CDR2 sequences are KGHSH and LQKENI. The germline V and J ends were trimmed by 3 bases and 2 bases, with 14 bases remaining between them. This CDR3 has 15 residues. The CDR3, as DNA: TGTGCCAGCTCACCGTATCTGGACAGTCCCTACGAGCAGTACTTC. It translates to CASSPYLDSPYEQYF.

The V and J genes are TRBV6-5 and TRBJ1-2; D ambiguous. Germline CDR1 MNHEY, CDR2 SVGAGI. The CDR3 is made up of 13 amino acids. The V and J ends lost 3 bases and 5 bases respectively, with 10 bases between them. CDR3 sequence: CASSYSYIYGYTF. The CDR3 bases are TGTGCCAGCAGTTATTCGTATATATATGGCTACACCTTC.

The chain carries TRBV4-3 and TRBJ1-2, with D perhaps TRBD1 (5 bases). The CDR3 spans 16 residues. V shed 4 bases and J shed 1 base, with 16 bases lying between them. The germline CDR1 and CDR2 sequences are LGHNA and YSLEER. The CDR3 loop is CASSLGMTELNYGYTF. In DNA form, the CDR3 reads TGCGCCAGCAGCCTAGGGATGACAGAACTTAACTATGGCTACACCTTC.

The chain is built from TRBV18 and TRBJ2-5; no clear D. CDR1 is KGHSH and CDR2 is LQKENI in the germline V gene. Trimming pared 2 bases from V and 7 bases from J, leaving 17 bases between. The CDR3 extends over 15 amino acids. Here the CDR3 DNA reads TGTGCCAGCTCACCAGGGCAGGATCCCTTCAGGACCCAGTACTTC. It specifies CASSPGQDPFRTQYF.

J is TRBJ1-2 and V is TRBV7-9, with 11 bases lining up with TRBD1. The germline gives CDR1 SEHNR, CDR2 FQNEAQ (reference sequence). The V and J ends lost 3 bases and 2 bases, in that order; junction bases with no gene match: 11. The CDR3 has 18 residues. The CDR3, as DNA: TGTGCCAGCAGCTTGGTCCCCGGGACAGGGGGTGCCAACTATGGCTACACCTTC. Translation gives CASSLVPGTGGANYGYTF. The full variable domain, rest sourced from reference TRBV7-9 and TRBJ1-2, is DTGVSQNPRHKITKRGQNVTFRCDPISEHNRLYWYRQTLGQGPEFLTYFQNEAQLEKSRLLSDRFSAERPKGSFSTLEIQRTEQGDSAMYLCASSLVPGTGGANYGYTFGSGTRLTVV.

The rearrangement links TRBV7-9 to TRBJ1-4; 8 bases fit TRBD1. The CDR3 covers 15 residues. Germline CDR1 is SEHNR and CDR2 is FQNEAQ (reference sequence). Trimming removed 3 bases from V and 2 bases from J; junction bases left unmatched: 2. This chain's CDR3 is CASSFGQGTNEKLFF. CDR3 DNA: TGTGCCAGCAGCTTCGGACAGGGTACTAATGAAAAACTGTTTTTT. Full variable domain (remainder filled in from reference TRBV7-9 and TRBJ1-4): DTGVSQNPRHKITKRGQNVTFRCDPISEHNRLYWYRQTLGQGPEFLTYFQNEAQLEKSRLLSDRFSAERPKGSFSTLEIQRTEQGDSAMYLCASSFGQGTNEKLFFGSGTQLSVL.

This sequence joins TRBV2 and TRBJ1-5; D perhaps matches TRBD1 (6 bases). The CDR3 is 17 amino acids. V lost 7 bases, J lost 3 bases, and 22 bases lay in between. The germline V gene has CDR1 SNHLY and CDR2 FYNNEI. Written as DNA, the CDR3 is TGTGCCAGCACTCCAGCGGGGACATTCAGCCTCAATCAGCCCCAGCATTTT. Translated: CASTPAGTFSLNQPQHF. The full variable domain, completed using reference TRBV2 and TRBJ1-5, is EPEVTQTPSHQVTQMGQEVILRCVPISNHLYFYWYRQILGQKVEFLVSFYNNEISEKSEIFDDQFSVERPDGSNFTLKIRSTKLEDSAMYFCASTPAGTFSLNQPQHFGDGTRLSIL.

The chain links TRBV9 to TRBJ1-2; D might be TRBD1 (5 bases). In germline, CDR1 is SGDLS, CDR2 YYNGEE. Deletions cut 1 base from V and 3 bases from J, with 10 bases between. The CDR3 extends over 14 amino acids. This CDR3 reads CASSVSRDHYGYTF. For the CDR3, the DNA is TGTGCCAGCAGCGTATCCAGGGATCACTATGGCTACACCTTC. Based on the CDR3 plus reference TRBV9 and TRBJ1-2, the full variable domain is DSGVTQTPKHLITATGQRVTLRCSPRSGDLSVYWYQQSLDQGLQFLIQYYNGEERAKGNILERFSAQQFPDLHSELNLSSLELGDSALYFCASSVSRDHYGYTFGSGTRLTVV.

This clone was detected only a few times. The J gene is TRBJ2-5, the V gene TRBV18; 7 bases match TRBD1. The junction had 7 bases not matched to a gene; V was cut back by 4 bases and J by 2 bases. The germline CDR1 and CDR2 sequences are KGHSH and LQKENI. The CDR3 contains 15 residues. The CDR3 DNA reads TGTGCCAGCTCACTGCTAACAGGGGCTCAAGAGACCCAGTACTTC. This gives the protein CASSLLTGAQETQYF.

This clone appeared a single time. The V gene is TRBV7-6, the J gene TRBJ1-2, with TRBD1 matching over 8 bases. Unmatched junction bases numbered 3, after V lost 4 bases and J lost 5 bases. This CDR3 has 13 residues. The germline V gene has CDR1 SGHVS and CDR2 FNYEAQ. CDR3 loop: CASSSGQGYGYTF. The CDR3 region has the DNA TGTGCCAGCAGCTCCGGACAGGGATATGGCTACACCTTC.

The chain joins TRBV27 to TRBJ1-2, with D perhaps TRBD1 (6 bases). V was pared by 5 bases and J by 0 bases, with 19 bases between. The CDR3 is 17 residues long. Germline assignment: CDR1 MNHEY and CDR2 SMNVEV (reference sequence). CDR3 nucleotide sequence: TGTGCCAGCAGTCCCGTAGGACAGAGGGGATCTAACTATGGCTACACCTTC. This encodes CASSPVGQRGSNYGYTF.

The chain employs TRBV29-1 and TRBJ2-7, with D possibly matching TRBD2 (6 bases). This CDR3 comprises 12 residues. Germline values: CDR1 SQVTM, CDR2 ANQGSEA. V was clipped by 7 bases and J by 0 bases, with 10 bases between them. As DNA, the CDR3 is TGCAGCGCCCTGACTAGCTCCTACGAGCAGTACTTC. It codes for CSALTSSYEQYF.

On this clone: Relative to the germline gene, one junction end is altered; a read error may explain this. The chain combines TRBV7-9 with TRBJ2-3, with D perhaps matching TRBD2 (6 bases). The CDR3 is 18 residues long. Per germline, CDR1 SEHNR and CDR2 FQNEAQ (reference sequence). CDR3 amino acids: CSSSLPPIAGTSTDTQYF. The DNA for the CDR3 is TGTTCCAGCAGCTTACCCCCCATCGCAGGGACTAGCACAGATACGCAGTATTTT.

The chain couples TRBV5-8 to TRBJ2-7; 8 bases are shared with TRBD2. Losses at the gene ends were 3 bases for V and 4 bases for J; bases not matched to a gene: 3. CDR1 and CDR2 from the germline V gene are SGHTS and YDEGEE. This CDR3 spans 13 amino acids. CDR3 residues: CASSWTGGYEQYF. In DNA, the CDR3 is TGTGCCAGCAGCTGGACGGGAGGGTACGAGCAGTACTTC.

The V gene is TRBV25-1, the J gene TRBJ1-5; unclear D gene. Trimming left V 2 bases short and J 9 bases short, with 11 bases between. There are 13 residues in the CDR3. Germline V gene lookup returns CDR1 MGHDK and CDR2 SYGVNS. The CDR3 here is CASSETQTGPQHF. The CDR3 coding sequence is TGTGCCAGCAGTGAAACCCAGACGGGGCCCCAGCATTTT.

The chain is built from TRBV5-8 and TRBJ1-1, with D possibly TRBD1 on 5 matching bases. CDR1 and CDR2 from the germline V gene are SGHTS and YDEGEE. Trimming cost V 0 bases and J 4 bases, with 10 bases left between them. The CDR3 runs 14 residues. For the CDR3, the DNA is TGTGCCAGCAGCTTGGTTAGGGGCCTCACTGAAGCTTTCTTT. Amino acids: CASSLVRGLTEAFF.

As concerns this clone: The junction does not match germline at one end; this may be a read error. The chain carries TRBV7-7 and TRBJ2-7; 9 bases are shared with TRBD1. CDR3 length equals 13 residues. Germline V gives CDR1 SSHAT, CDR2 FNYEAQ (reference sequence). For the CDR3, the DNA is TGTGCTAGCAGCTTAGGGACAGGGTACGAGCAGTACTTC. As protein: CASSLGTGYEQYF.

CDR3 nucleotide sequence: TGCGCCAGCAGCTTCCCGAGCTCCTACGAGCAGTACTTC. It translates to CASSFPSSYEQYF. The chain uses TRBV5-1 and TRBJ2-7; D is unclear. The germline CDR1 and CDR2 sequences are SGHRS and YFSETQ. The CDR3 is 13 residues long. Trimming pared 2 bases from V and 0 bases from J, leaving 6 bases between. Based on the CDR3 plus reference TRBV5-1 and TRBJ2-7, the full variable domain is KAGVTQTPRYLIKTRGQQVTLSCSPISGHRSVSWYQQTPGQGLQFLFEYFSETQRNKGNFPGRFSGRQFSNSRSEMNVSTLELGDSALYLCASSFPSSYEQYFGPGTRLTVT.

This clone was observed a handful of times. The V call is TRBV7-2, the J call TRBJ2-1; D gene uncertain. The germline V gene has CDR1 SGHTA and CDR2 FQGNSA. The CDR3 contains 13 residues. V shed 1 base and J shed 7 bases, with 8 bases lying between them. CDR3 sequence: CASSLVHGNEQFF. In DNA form, the CDR3 reads TGTGCCAGCAGCTTAGTCCACGGTAATGAGCAGTTCTTC.

This chain's CDR3 is CASSLGNPGQGYEQYF. For the CDR3, the DNA is TGCGCCAGCAGCTTGGGCAACCCGGGACAGGGTTACGAGCAGTACTTC. The chain is built from TRBV5-1 and TRBJ2-7, with 9 bases lining up with TRBD1. Germline V CDR1 and CDR2: SGHRS, YFSETQ. The CDR3 loop spans 16 amino acids. Germline trimming cut 0 bases from V and 4 bases from J; bases unmatched to any gene: 8.

The V and J genes are TRBV15 and TRBJ2-3; 7 nucleotides match TRBD1. V lost 3 bases to trimming and J lost 4 bases; unmatched junction nucleotides: 4. The CDR3 is 14 residues long. Germline V CDR1 and CDR2: LNHNV, YYDKDF (reference sequence). For the CDR3, the DNA is TGTGCCACCAGCAGTTTAACAGGGGCAGATACGCAGTATTTT. This gives the protein CATSSLTGADTQYF.

The rearrangement links TRBV28 to TRBJ2-3, with D perhaps TRBD1 (6 bases). Per the germline V gene, CDR1 is MDHEN and CDR2 is SYDVKM. The V gene lost 3 bases and the J gene lost 6 bases, with 13 bases spanning the gap. This CDR3 has 14 amino acids. CDR3 region: CASSLRGMGDTQYF. The CDR3 nucleotides are TGTGCCAGCAGTTTGAGGGGGATGGGGGATACGCAGTATTTT. Combining the CDR3 with reference TRBV28 and TRBJ2-3 gives the whole variable domain DVKVTQSSRYLVKRTGEKVFLECVQDMDHENMFWYRQDPGLGLRLIYFSYDVKMKEKGDIPEGYSVSREKKERFSLILESASTNQTSMYLCASSLRGMGDTQYFGPGTRLTVL.

The rearrangement joins TRBV27 to TRBJ2-3, with TRBD2 matching over 12 bases. With V trimmed by 1 base and J by 0 bases, 14 bases remained unmatched. Germline V gene sequence: CDR1 MNHEY, CDR2 SMNVEV (reference sequence). The CDR3 spans 21 residues. The CDR3 nucleotides read TGTGCCAGCAGTTTATACCCCCTTCGACTAGCGGGAGCGCCCAGCACAGATACGCAGTATTTT. Translated, it gives CASSLYPLRLAGAPSTDTQYF.

This chain connects TRBV6-5 to TRBJ1-6; the D is unclear. The CDR3 is 15 amino acids. Trimming cost V 4 bases and J 6 bases, with 13 bases left between them. CDR1 is MNHEY, CDR2 SVGAGI, per germline. This CDR3 reads CASSFSEGVNSPLHF. CDR3 nucleotide sequence: TGTGCCAGCAGTTTCAGTGAGGGAGTTAATTCACCCCTCCACTTT.

The V call is TRBV27, the J call TRBJ2-1; a possible D gene is TRBD2 (5 bases). The CDR3 covers 15 residues. Germline CDR1 and CDR2: MNHEY and SMNVEV (reference sequence). Trimming removed 6 bases from V and 5 bases from J, with 17 bases in between. CDR3 DNA: TGTGCCAGCAGCCGACTAAGAGAGACTAACAATGAGCAGTTCTTC. It translates to CASSRLRETNNEQFF.

The chain uses TRBV28 and TRBJ1-5, with D tentatively TRBD1 (6 bases). This CDR3 has 15 residues. V was clipped by 5 bases and J by 0 bases, with 11 bases between them. CDR1 and CDR2 (germline): MDHEN, SYDVKM. The CDR3: CASSRTGYSNQPQHF. CDR3 bases: TGTGCCAGCAGTCGTACAGGGTATAGCAATCAGCCCCAGCATTTT.

The rearrangement joins TRBV4-1 to TRBJ2-1; a weak D match, TRBD2 (6 bases). Germline loops: CDR1 MGHRA, CDR2 YSYEKL. The ends were cut back, 7 bases at V and 2 bases at J, with 18 bases in the middle. The CDR3 sequence is 16 residues long. The CDR3 nucleotides are TGCGCCAGCAATCCGAGGGGACTCGAGGCCTACAATGAGCAGTTCTTC. It is translated as CASNPRGLEAYNEQFF.

This chain links TRBV18 with TRBJ2-1; D is undetermined. Germline V CDR1 and CDR2: KGHSH, LQKENI. The V gene lost 3 bases and the J gene lost 10 bases, with 16 bases spanning the gap. There are 14 residues in the CDR3. Written as DNA, the CDR3 is TGTGCCAGCTCACCTCCCAGCCCCGGGTCCGAGCAGTTCTTC. Protein product: CASSPPSPGSEQFF.

J is TRBJ1-5 and V is TRBV2, with 7 bases fitting TRBD1. With V trimmed by 8 bases and J by 3 bases, 7 bases remained unmatched. CDR1 and CDR2 (germline): SNHLY, FYNNEI. The CDR3 is 14 amino acids. DNA of the CDR3: TGTGCCAGCGGAGGACAGGCAAACAATCAGCCCCAGCATTTT. Encoded protein: CASGGQANNQPQHF. The full variable domain, in which reference TRBV2 and TRBJ1-5 provide the parts outside the CDR3, is EPEVTQTPSHQVTQMGQEVILRCVPISNHLYFYWYRQILGQKVEFLVSFYNNEISEKSEIFDDQFSVERPDGSNFTLKIRSTKLEDSAMYFCASGGQANNQPQHFGDGTRLSIL.

This sequence joins TRBV1 and TRBJ2-7; the table's D call TRBD1 went unverified against the DNA. TRBV1 is assigned pseudogene status. CDR3 length: 13 residues. The DNA of the CDR3 is TGCACCAGCAGCCAGTTCAGCTCCTACGAGCAGTACTTC. Its protein product is CTSSQFSSYEQYF.